One and the same sample provided the 3 T cell receptor beta chains below, sequenced in a study of cytomegalovirus exposure and HLA in healthy donors. A multiplex PCR was run with 60 Vbeta primers and 13 Jbeta primers. The protocol was immunoSEQ multiplex PCR, while the TCRdb copy is restricted to in-frame clones and leaves out a portion. The sample consists of 90,000 to 120,000 clones, 81% of them appearing once. The sequenced material came from PBMCs. The source of these receptors is a young man in good health and CMV-seronegative.

The V and J genes are TRBV7-2 and TRBJ2-7, with D perhaps matching TRBD2 (6 bases). CDR3 length equals 17 residues. V lost 1 base and J 3 bases, leaving 19 bases between the germline ends. Looked up from germline, CDR1 is SGHTA and CDR2 is FQGNSA. CDR3 amino acids: CASSLGLRTTRDYEQYF. The CDR3 nucleotides are TGTGCCAGCAGCTTAGGACTCAGGACTACTCGCGACTACGAGCAGTACTTC. Supplemented by reference TRBV7-2 and TRBJ2-7, the full variable domain reads GAGVSQSPSNKVTEKGKDVELRCDPISGHTALYWYRQSLGQGLEFLIYFQGNSAPDKSGLPSDRFSAERTGGSVSTLTIQRTQQEDSAVYLCASSLGLRTTRDYEQYFGPGTRLTVT.

This clone was picked up a small number of times. This chain links TRBV29-1 with TRBJ1-1; D unclear. The V gene's germline CDR1 is SQVTM and CDR2 ANQGSEA. Trimming removed 4 bases at V and 0 bases at J, with 9 bases between. This CDR3 region has 13 residues. CDR3 amino acids: CSVGHSMNTEAFF. CDR3 coding DNA: TGCAGCGTTGGACACTCCATGAACACTGAAGCTTTCTTT.

The CDR3 nucleotides are TGTGCCAGCAGCAGCCGACCTTGGAGATGGGCTAATGAAAAACTGTTTTTT. This sequence encodes CASSSRPWRWANEKLFF. The chain links TRBV21-1 to TRBJ1-4. TRBV21-1 is labeled a pseudogene. The CDR3 spans 17 residues.